This is a list of T cell receptor beta chains from one sample in a study of blood T cell repertoires in COVID-19. Method: immunoSEQ multiplex PCR; TCRdb's copy keeps in-frame clones and lacks some. Among 270,000 or so clones, 85% to 95% were seen once, and the ten largest hold 2.8%. Sequenced material: PBMCs or T cells enriched from blood (not recorded which). The receptors derive from a man in his forties who had been exposed to COVID-19. Each CDR3 is given with its conserved first and last residue. A D gene is named only where the DNA matches it firmly. Only part of the rows carry a size: once, few, many, or a class if the clone is expanded.

V gene	clone size	J gene	D gene	CDR3 length	CDR3 DNA	CDR3 protein
TRBV18	-	TRBJ2-1	TRBD2	17	TGTGCCAGCTCTCCTCGACTAGCGAGGGGTACGTACAATGAGCAGTTCTTC	CASSPRLARGTYNEQFF
TRBV28	-	TRBJ1-1	-	14	TGTGCCAGCAGTTTTCAGGGTTTGAACACTGAAGCTTTCTTT	CASSFQGLNTEAFF
TRBV3-1/TRBV3-2	many	TRBJ2-1	TRBD2	17	TGTGCCAGCAGCCAAGAGACTAGCCTGCTTCCCGACAATGAGCAGTTCTTC	CASSQETSLLPDNEQFF
TRBV9	-	TRBJ2-1	-	15	TGTGCCAGCAGCGGTGGTATAGGCGGTTTCAATGAGCAGTTCTTC	CASSGGIGGFNEQFF
TRBV11-2	-	TRBJ2-1	TRBD2	15	TGTGCCAGCAGCTTAGTTGGGACTAGTTCTGGAGAGCAGTTCTTC	CASSLVGTSSGEQFF
TRBV5-1	-	TRBJ1-1	TRBD1	14	TGCGCCAGCAGCTTGGAGGGGGCGGTCACTGAAGCTTTCTTT	CASSLEGAVTEAFF
TRBV5-4	few	TRBJ1-2	-	15	TGTGCCAGCAGACGATGGGGCAGAACTAACTATGGCTACACCTTC	CASRRWGRTNYGYTF
TRBV2	-	TRBJ2-2	TRBD1	15	TGTGCCAGCAGTCGGGACAGGACTAACACCGGGGAGCTGTTTTTT	CASSRDRTNTGELFF
TRBV6-5	-	TRBJ2-3	-	12	TGTGCCAGCAGCGGCGAGCGAGATACGCAGTATTTT	CASSGERDTQYF
TRBV28	-	TRBJ1-1	-	15	TGTGCCAGTCTGCCGTCGGGGACTTATGGCACTGAAGCTTTCTTT	CASLPSGTYGTEAFF
TRBV15	once	TRBJ2-2	-	17	TGTGCCACCAGCAGAGATCTGGCGGTCGCGAACACCGGGGAGCTGTTTTTT	CATSRDLAVANTGELFF
TRBV29-1	-	TRBJ2-3	-	14	TGCAGCGTTGAAGATCCGGGCGGGACAGATACGCAGTATTTT	CSVEDPGGTDTQYF
TRBV7-8	-	TRBJ2-2	-	14	TGTGCCAGCAGCTTTAAGAGGGGGACCGGGGAGCTGTTTTTT	CASSFKRGTGELFF
TRBV21-1	-	TRBJ1-5	-	16	TGTGCCAGCAGGTGTCGGGTACAGGGCCCTGACCAGCCCCAGCATTTT	CASRCRVQGPDQPQHF
TRBV27	-	TRBJ1-2	-	14	TGTGCCAGCACCCCGTCAATGGGAGATTATGGCTACACCTTC	CASTPSMGDYGYTF
TRBV6-2/TRBV6-3	-	TRBJ2-2	-	14	TGTGCCAGCAGACCTCAGGGGAACACCGGGGAGCTGTTTTTT	CASRPQGNTGELFF
TRBV4-1	-	TRBJ1-5	-	15	TGCGCCAGCAGCCAAGATGGGGAGGGCAATCAGCCCCAGCATTTT	CASSQDGEGNQPQHF
TRBV28	once	TRBJ2-2	TRBD2	16	TGTGCCAGCCGGGAAACTAGCGGGAGTAGTACCGGGGAGCTGTTTTTT	CASRETSGSSTGELFF
TRBV7-6	-	TRBJ2-1	-	14	TGTGCCAGCAGCTTAGCGGCGGCTAGCGATGAGCAGTTCTTC	CASSLAAASDEQFF
TRBV27	few	TRBJ1-2	TRBD1	13	TGTGCCAGCAGTCCGGACAGGGGGTATGGCTACACCTTC	CASSPDRGYGYTF
TRBV18	-	TRBJ2-6	TRBD1	17	TGTGCCAGCTCACCAGTGACAGGGGACTCTGGGGCCAACGTCCTGACTTTC	CASSPVTGDSGANVLTF
TRBV14	-	TRBJ2-1	-	17	TGTGCCAGCAGCCAAGATAGTACCCGGAGTTCGTCCTATGAGCAGTTCTTC	CASSQDSTRSSSYEQFF
TRBV2	-	TRBJ1-5	TRBD1	15	TGTGCCAGCAGAGCCAAAACAGGGGGCAATCAGCCCCAGCATTTT	CASRAKTGGNQPQHF
TRBV7-2	-	TRBJ2-7	-	14	TGTGCCAGCAGCTTATCACGCGGTAACTACGAGCAGTACTTC	CASSLSRGNYEQYF
TRBV7-9	-	TRBJ1-2	-	14	TGTGCCAGCAGCTTAGATGGGGGGGCGGATGGCTACACCTTC	CASSLDGGADGYTF
TRBV5-1	-	TRBJ1-1	-	14	TGCGCCAGCATCCGAGGGGACACGAACACTGAAGCTTTCTTT	CASIRGDTNTEAFF
TRBV5-1	-	TRBJ1-2	-	16	TGCGCCAGCAGCCTGGACCGGACGGGATATAACTATGGCTACACCTTC	CASSLDRTGYNYGYTF
TRBV28	-	TRBJ2-2	-	17	TGTGCCAGCAGTTCAATCAGGGGTTACCCTTACACCGGGGAGCTGTTTTTT	CASSSIRGYPYTGELFF
TRBV6-2/TRBV6-3	once	TRBJ1-2	-	15	TGTGCCAGCAGCCTCCAGACAGGTTGGGACTATGGCTACACCTTC	CASSLQTGWDYGYTF
TRBV4-2	-	TRBJ1-1	-	14	TGTGCCAGCAGCCCGACGGGAAATTGGTTTGAAGCTTTCTTT	CASSPTGNWFEAFF
TRBV5-5	-	TRBJ2-1	-	13	TGTGCCAGCAGCTTCTTCGGGAGTAATGAGCAGTTCTTC	CASSFFGSNEQFF
TRBV15	-	TRBJ1-1	-	16	TGTGCCACCAGCAGGGGGGGATCGGCCCAGAACACTGAAGCTTTCTTT	CATSRGGSAQNTEAFF
TRBV12-3/TRBV12-4	-	TRBJ2-7	-	13	TGTGCCAGCCGAGGCAGGGCTCTCTTCGAGCAGTACTTC	CASRGRALFEQYF
TRBV19	-	TRBJ2-2	TRBD2	14	TGTGCCAGTAAGACGGGACTAGTTTTCGGGGAGCTGTTTTTT	CASKTGLVFGELFF
TRBV7-9	-	TRBJ1-1	-	15	TGTGCCAGCAGCATATACCTCACAGGGTTCACTGAAGCTTTCTTT	CASSIYLTGFTEAFF
TRBV10-3	-	TRBJ2-1	-	17	TGTGCCATCAGTGAGACTGCCGGGACTTGGGAAGGGGATGAGCAGTTCTTC	CAISETAGTWEGDEQFF
TRBV19	-	TRBJ1-5	-	14	TGTGCCAGTAGTATTTTCTATAGCAATCAGCCCCAGCATTTT	CASSIFYSNQPQHF
TRBV28	-	TRBJ1-1	-	13	TGTGCCAGCAGTTTGGAGGGAGGCACTGAAGCTTTCTTT	CASSLEGGTEAFF
TRBV4-1	-	TRBJ1-6	-	15	TGCGCCAGCAGCCAAATAGGTGGCCTCACGGGACCCCTCCACTTT	CASSQIGGLTGPLHF
TRBV3-1/TRBV3-2	once	TRBJ2-3	TRBD2	16	TGTGCCAGCAGCTCCGGACTAGCGGGTAGCACAGATACGCAGTATTTT	CASSSGLAGSTDTQYF
TRBV4-3	-	TRBJ1-1	-	12	TGCGCCAGCAGCCATATGAACACTGAAGCTTTCTTT	CASSHMNTEAFF
TRBV4-1	-	TRBJ1-5	-	14	TGCGCCAGCAGCCAAGAAACAGGGAATCAGCCCCAGCATTTT	CASSQETGNQPQHF
TRBV7-9	-	TRBJ2-2	TRBD2	16	TGTGCCAGCTATATTAGCGGGAGGGCCGACACCGGGGAGCTGTTTTTT	CASYISGRADTGELFF
TRBV9	-	TRBJ2-7	TRBD1	15	TGTGCCAGCAGCGTAGAGGGACAGGGGACATACGAGCAGTACTTC	CASSVEGQGTYEQYF
TRBV30	-	TRBJ1-2	TRBD1	13	TGTGCCTGCTTAAGTGACAGGGGGAATGGCTACACCTTC	CACLSDRGNGYTF
TRBV7-9	-	TRBJ2-2	-	14	TGTGCCAGCAGCTTAGGGGGAGGAGCCGGGGAGCTGTTTTTT	CASSLGGGAGELFF
TRBV19	-	TRBJ2-2	-	15	TGTGCCAGTAGTATAGATGGCAGGGGGGCCGGGGAGCTGTTTTTT	CASSIDGRGAGELFF
TRBV4-2	few	TRBJ2-1	-	15	TGTGCCAGCAGCCAAGACAGGGGGGCATACAATGAGCAGTTCTTC	CASSQDRGAYNEQFF